This TCR beta chain was recovered during a study of cytomegalovirus exposure and HLA in healthy donors. As for the study in general: The approximately 110 validation repertoires used a platform that matched the one used for the roughly 700 first-cohort repertoires, as a later analysis reported. Findings and limits, study-wide: With high specificity and sensitivity, the classifier reportedly diagnosed cytomegalovirus status. The study labeled 150 or so TCR beta chains cytomegalovirus-associated.

TCRdb's copy holds only in-frame clones and misses some; the assay was immunoSEQ multiplex PCR. This table holds about 180,000 clones, about 86% found once. Trimming removed 5 bases at V and 7 bases at J, with 18 bases between. Germline V gives CDR1 SGHTA, CDR2 FQGNSA. CDR3 length equals 15 residues. Note on this clone: Antigen specificity is unknown.

The rearrangement uses TRBV7-2 and TRBJ1-5; D unclear. The sequence was collected from a woman aged 25 to 39 in good health and CMV-seronegative. Sample: PBMCs. DNA of the CDR3: TGTGCCAGCAGCCGCCGGGTGGGAGGTGGGCAGCCCCAGCATTTT. Its translation: CASSRRVGGGQPQHF.